This T cell receptor beta chain came from a study of pediatric ulcerative colitis. Here immunoSEQ multiplex PCR was the method, and the copy in TCRdb shows in-frame clones only, minus some. The data show some 50,000 clones, 78% seen once. During colonoscopy, one to two rectal pinch biopsies were collected. General study findings and limits: Some T cells in rectal biopsies may come from blood, especially with overt colitis.

The CDR3 length is 14 residues. CDR1 LGHNT and CDR2 FRNRAP come from the germline V gene. Trimming cost V 6 bases and J 1 base, with 13 bases left between them. This clone turned up a few times. Antigen unknown. V is TRBV12-5 and J is TRBJ2-7; possibly TRBD1 or TRBD2 for D (5 bases each). Sequenced: gut tissue. The receptor's source is a girl between 5 and 17 years old with moderate ulcerative colitis. The CDR3: CASGPRDGSYEQYF. For the CDR3, the DNA is TGTGCTAGTGGGCCAAGGGACGGATCCTACGAGCAGTACTTC.